This paragraph covers one TCR beta chain sequence. Its antigen target is currently unknown. No base quality values were provided; no much bigger clone lies one nucleotide off. The sample originates from a study of graft-versus-host responses after intestinal transplantation (dated by TCRdb to the early 2020s). At the level of the whole study: The transplants that recipients received were multivisceral, liver-intestinal, or isolated intestinal. All recipients received anti-thymocyte globulin induction followed by maintenance tacrolimus and steroids for approximately 3 years. Graft-versus-host and host-versus-graft alloreactive T cell clones were tracked in the graft, circulation and bone marrow after intestinal transplantation using bulk TCR-beta CDR3 sequencing. Alloreactive clones were identified by sequencing pre-transplant mixed lymphocyte reaction products and comparing them with unstimulated pre-transplant donor and recipient T cells. The cohort enrolled approximately 24 intestinal transplant recipients including one retransplant, and a few patients lacking pretransplant specimens were excluded. Donor T cell macrochimerism was defined as a peak of at least 4% donor T cells among recipient peripheral blood mononuclear cells. Rather than going through the commercial service, samples from a few later patients were sequenced in-house on an Illumina MiSeq and processed with MiXCR. Broader findings and caveats from the paper: High GvH to HvG T cell clonal ratios were observed in the allografts of patients with donor T cell macrochimerism. The relatively low number and heterogeneity of intestinal transplant patients limited the conclusions. Early after transplant, peak levels of circulating GvH clones were found to be associated with declines in HvG clones. GvH clones turned up in recipient bone marrow, with some appearing earlier in ileal mucosa or blood, a pattern consistent with an intestinal mucosal origin.

According to the study, the label for this sample's time point signals: cells obtained before transplantation from donor or recipient. CD3+CD4+ and CD3+CD8+ populations were FACS-sorted from unstimulated pre-transplant donor and recipient cells taken from spleen or lymph nodes. Library method: the immunoSEQ multiplex PCR assay. In most patients, genomic DNA was isolated using the Qiagen DNeasy Blood and Tissue Kit and sent frozen to Adaptive Biotechnologies for TCR sequencing. Adaptive Biotechnologies carried out high-throughput TCR-beta CDR3 sequencing of genomic DNA for most patients. On the authors' methods: TCR sequencing data were retrieved from Adaptive's ImmunoSEQ software for around 18 patients, whereas three other patients were processed with MiXCR and VDJtools. To correct CD4 versus CD8 sorting errors, sequences present in both subsets at a frequency ratio below 5:1 were removed. CDR3 nucleotide sequences shared by donor and recipient were removed because the origin of these sequences could not be assigned. At least 2-fold expansion over unstimulated cells and a minimum CFSE-low frequency of 0.002% (template counts) or 0.001% (read counts) were required for clones to be classified as alloreactive. Clones were considered mappable if detected in sequenced pre-transplant spleen, lymph node, or MLR CFSE-low populations of the donor or recipient. Cumulative frequency of alloreactive clones was calculated as a percentage of all sequences weighted by copy number. Not all clones reach the TCRdb copy of this immuneACCESS table, which keeps in-frame sequences only. Checked studies attribute under half of the gap to unresolved V genes and leave the rest unexplained. V and J calls and clone size follow that table, whereas D and trimming were derived from the DNA. This sample gives roughly 97,000 clones in total; more than 75% of them show up just once. The ten most abundant clones make up 0.7% to 0.9% of the sample.

The receptor was isolated from a human donor who received an intestinal transplant. This specimen consisted of unstimulated CD4+ T cells sorted from spleen or lymph node cells, obtained before intestinal transplant.

The DNA sequence is TGTGCCAGCAGTGGGGCCCGCAGGGCCACCTACGAGCAGTACTTC. Its product reads: CASSGARRATYEQYF. The rearrangement combines TRBV6-6 with TRBJ2-7; matching of 5 bases hints at TRBD1 as the D gene. The CDR3 runs 15 amino acids, cysteine and phenylalanine included. The entry retains the CDR3 DNA only, 45 bases that are in frame from base 1. V is shortened by 5 bases, J by 2 bases, and the region joining them spans 16 bases. Via the germline V gene (reference sequence), CDR1 is MNHNY and CDR2 SVGAGI.